This T cell receptor (beta chain) comes out of a study of CD8 T cells in ankylosing spondylitis. Losses at the gene ends were 6 bases for V and 2 bases for J; bases not matched to a gene: 9. Per germline, CDR1 MNHNS and CDR2 SASEGT. This CDR3 has 16 residues. TCRdb processed the 5' RACE reads anew with MiXCR; each CDR3 protein has one entry. The sample consists of about 140,000 distinct CDR3 sequences, 7% to 10% of them appearing once. The source material was synovial fluid, either unsorted or a sorted T cell fraction (not recorded which). The chain joins TRBV6-1 to TRBJ2-1, with TRBD2 matching over 8 bases. The clonotype was recovered from a male donor with ankylosing spondylitis. The DNA of the CDR3 is TGTGCCAGCAGGGGCCTTAGCGGGAACGCCTACAATGAGCAGTTCTTC. As protein: CASRGLSGNAYNEQFF.